This T cell receptor beta chain is from a study of siplizumab effects on memory and regulatory T cells. The CDR3 spans 17 residues. Trimming at V came to 5 bases and at J to 0 bases, leaving 12 bases not matched to a gene. Per germline, CDR1 GTSNPN and CDR2 SVGIG (reference sequence). The assay was immunoSEQ multiplex PCR, and TCRdb's table has in-frame clones only and misses some. The repertoire holds 100,000 or so clones, about 93% seen once, with approximately 0.3% in the top ten. The chain joins TRBV30 to TRBJ2-2; 7 bases align to TRBD2. Sequencing input: CD4+ T cells sorted from blood. This sequence was found in a human donor in good health. CDR3 DNA: TGTGCCTGGGCTCCGGCGGTGGGGGGGGCGAACACCGGGGAGCTGTTTTTT. Protein: CAWAPAVGGANTGELFF.